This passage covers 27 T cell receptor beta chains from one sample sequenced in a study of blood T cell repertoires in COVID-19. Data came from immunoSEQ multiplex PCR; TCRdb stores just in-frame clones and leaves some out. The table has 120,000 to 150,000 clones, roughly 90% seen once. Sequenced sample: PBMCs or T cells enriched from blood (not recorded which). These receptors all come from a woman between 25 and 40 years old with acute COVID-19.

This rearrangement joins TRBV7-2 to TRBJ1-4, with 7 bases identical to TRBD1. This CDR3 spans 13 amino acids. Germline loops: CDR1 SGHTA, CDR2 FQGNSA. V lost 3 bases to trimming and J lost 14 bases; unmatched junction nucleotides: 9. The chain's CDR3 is CASSFQPGTDLFF. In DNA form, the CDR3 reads TGTGCCAGCAGCTTCCAGCCCGGGACAGATCTGTTTTTT.

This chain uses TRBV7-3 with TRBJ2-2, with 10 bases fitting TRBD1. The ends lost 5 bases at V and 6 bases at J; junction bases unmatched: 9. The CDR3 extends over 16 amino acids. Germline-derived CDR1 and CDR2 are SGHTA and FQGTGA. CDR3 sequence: CASSLGQGGTAGELFF. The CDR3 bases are TGTGCCAGCAGCCTAGGACAGGGGGGTACCGCCGGGGAGCTGTTTTTT.

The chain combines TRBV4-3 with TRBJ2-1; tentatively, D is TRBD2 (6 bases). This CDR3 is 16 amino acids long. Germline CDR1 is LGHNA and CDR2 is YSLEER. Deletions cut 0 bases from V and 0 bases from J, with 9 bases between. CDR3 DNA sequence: TGCGCCAGCAGCCAAGATGGGGGGAGCTCCTACAATGAGCAGTTCTTC. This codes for CASSQDGGSSYNEQFF.

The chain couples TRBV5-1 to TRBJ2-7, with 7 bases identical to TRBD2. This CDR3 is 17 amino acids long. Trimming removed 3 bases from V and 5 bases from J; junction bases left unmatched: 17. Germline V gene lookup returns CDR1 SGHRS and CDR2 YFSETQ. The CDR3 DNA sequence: TGCGCCAGCAGCTGGAGGGAGCGGGGAGGGCCTAGGAACGAGCAGTACTTC. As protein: CASSWRERGGPRNEQYF.

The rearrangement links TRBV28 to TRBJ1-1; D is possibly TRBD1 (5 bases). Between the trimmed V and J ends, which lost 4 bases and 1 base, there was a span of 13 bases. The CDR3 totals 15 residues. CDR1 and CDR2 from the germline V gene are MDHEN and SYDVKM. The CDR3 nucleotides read TGTGCCAGCAGTTCCGACAGAGAAGGGAACACTGAAGCTTTCTTT. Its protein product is CASSSDREGNTEAFF.

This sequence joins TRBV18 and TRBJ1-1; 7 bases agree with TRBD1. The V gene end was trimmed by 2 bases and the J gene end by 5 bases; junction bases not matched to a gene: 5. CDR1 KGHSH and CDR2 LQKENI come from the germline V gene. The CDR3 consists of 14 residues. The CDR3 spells CASSPVTDRTEAFF. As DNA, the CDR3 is TGTGCCAGCTCACCAGTGACGGACAGGACTGAAGCTTTCTTT.

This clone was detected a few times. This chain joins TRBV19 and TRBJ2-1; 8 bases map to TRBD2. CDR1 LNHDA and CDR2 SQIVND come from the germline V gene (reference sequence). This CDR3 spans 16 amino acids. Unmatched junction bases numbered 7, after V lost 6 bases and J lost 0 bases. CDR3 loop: CASSTLAESSYNEQFF. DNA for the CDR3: TGTGCCAGTAGCACACTAGCGGAGAGCTCCTACAATGAGCAGTTCTTC.

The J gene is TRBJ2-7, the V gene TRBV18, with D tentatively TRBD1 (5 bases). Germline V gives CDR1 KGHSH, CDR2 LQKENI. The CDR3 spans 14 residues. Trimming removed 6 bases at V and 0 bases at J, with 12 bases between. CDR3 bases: TGTGCCAGCTCCCGCAAGACAGCCTCCTACGAGCAGTACTTC. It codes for CASSRKTASYEQYF.

The CDR3 here is CAWRIAGTKTQYF. CDR3 nucleotide sequence: TGTGCCTGGAGAATAGCGGGAACAAAGACCCAGTACTTC. The V call is TRBV30, the J call TRBJ2-5, with 8 nucleotides matching TRBD2. This CDR3 has 13 amino acids. The V gene end was trimmed by 3 bases and the J gene end by 6 bases; junction bases not matched to a gene: 6. The germline gives CDR1 GTSNPN, CDR2 SVGIG (reference sequence).

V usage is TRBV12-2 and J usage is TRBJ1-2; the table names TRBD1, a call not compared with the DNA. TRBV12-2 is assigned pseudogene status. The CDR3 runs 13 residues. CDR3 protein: CASRPTGDYGYTF. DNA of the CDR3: TGTGCAAGTCGCCCGACAGGGGACTATGGCTACACCTTC.

CDR3 sequence reads: CASTDGGGYQPQHF. The CDR3, as DNA: TGTGCCAGCACCGATGGGGGGGGGTATCAGCCCCAGCATTTT. The chain combines TRBV2 with TRBJ1-5, with a weak D call TRBD1 (5 bases). Germline V gene lookup returns CDR1 SNHLY and CDR2 FYNNEI. Trimming left V 7 bases short and J 5 bases short, with 15 bases between. The CDR3 totals 14 residues.

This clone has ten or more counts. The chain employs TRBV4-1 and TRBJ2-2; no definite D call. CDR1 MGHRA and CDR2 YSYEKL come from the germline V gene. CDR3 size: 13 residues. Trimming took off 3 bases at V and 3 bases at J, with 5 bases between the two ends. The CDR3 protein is CASSQAYTGELFF. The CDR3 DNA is TGCGCCAGCAGCCAGGCTTACACCGGGGAGCTGTTTTTT.

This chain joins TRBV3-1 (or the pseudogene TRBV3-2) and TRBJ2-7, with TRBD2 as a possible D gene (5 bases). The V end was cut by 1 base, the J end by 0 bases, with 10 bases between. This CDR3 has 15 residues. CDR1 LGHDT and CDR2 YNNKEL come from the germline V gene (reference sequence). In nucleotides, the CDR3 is TGTGCCAGCAGCCAAGCCTGGGAGAGCTCCTACGAGCAGTACTTC. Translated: CASSQAWESSYEQYF.

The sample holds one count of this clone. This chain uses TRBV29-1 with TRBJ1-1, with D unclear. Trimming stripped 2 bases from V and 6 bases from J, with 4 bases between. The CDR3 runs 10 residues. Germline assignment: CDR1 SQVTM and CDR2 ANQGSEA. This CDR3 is CSVETAEAFF. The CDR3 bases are TGCAGCGTTGAAACTGCTGAAGCTTTCTTT.

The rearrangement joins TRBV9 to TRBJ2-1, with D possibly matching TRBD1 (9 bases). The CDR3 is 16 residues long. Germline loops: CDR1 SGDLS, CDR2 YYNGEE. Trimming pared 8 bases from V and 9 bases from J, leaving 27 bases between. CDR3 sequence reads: CASKPGLGDRVGEQFF. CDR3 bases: TGTGCCAGTAAACCGGGACTAGGGGACAGGGTGGGTGAGCAGTTCTTC.

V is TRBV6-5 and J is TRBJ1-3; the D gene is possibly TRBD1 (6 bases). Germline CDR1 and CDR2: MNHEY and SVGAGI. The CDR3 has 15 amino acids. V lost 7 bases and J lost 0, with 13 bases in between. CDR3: CASKGGSTSGNTIYF. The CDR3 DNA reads TGTGCCAGCAAGGGGGGGTCCACCTCTGGAAACACCATATATTTT.

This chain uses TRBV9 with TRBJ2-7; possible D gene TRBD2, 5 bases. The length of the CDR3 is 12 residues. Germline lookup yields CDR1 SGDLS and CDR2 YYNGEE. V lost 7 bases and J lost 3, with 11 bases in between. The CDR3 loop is CASGRGFYEQYF. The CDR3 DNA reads TGTGCCAGCGGGAGAGGGTTCTACGAGCAGTACTTC.

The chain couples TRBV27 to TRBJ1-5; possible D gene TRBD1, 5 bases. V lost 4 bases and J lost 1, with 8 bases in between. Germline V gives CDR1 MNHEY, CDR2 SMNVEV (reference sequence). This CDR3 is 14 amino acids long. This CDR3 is CASSYQGSNQPQHF. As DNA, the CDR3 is TGTGCCAGCAGTTATCAGGGCAGCAATCAGCCCCAGCATTTT.

CDR3 sequence (DNA): TGTGCCAGCAGCGTAGTCAACAGTCCGAACACTGAAGCTTTCTTT. Its translation: CASSVVNSPNTEAFF. The gene calls are TRBV9 and TRBJ1-1; D remains unclear. The CDR3 has 15 residues. Germline V gene sequence: CDR1 SGDLS, CDR2 YYNGEE. The ends were cut back, 0 bases at V and 1 base at J, with 10 bases in the middle.

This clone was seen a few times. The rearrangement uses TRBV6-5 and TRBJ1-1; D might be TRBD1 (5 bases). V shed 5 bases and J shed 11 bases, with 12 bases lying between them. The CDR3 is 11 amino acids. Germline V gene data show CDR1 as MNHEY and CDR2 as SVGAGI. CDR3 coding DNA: TGTGCCAGCAGTCAGGGTTTAGACGCTTTCTTT. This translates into CASSQGLDAFF.

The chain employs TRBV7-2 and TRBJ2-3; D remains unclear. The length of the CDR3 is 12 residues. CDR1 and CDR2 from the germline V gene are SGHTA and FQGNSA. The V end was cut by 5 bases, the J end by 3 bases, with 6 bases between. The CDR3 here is CASSHGTDTQYF. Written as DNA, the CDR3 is TGTGCCAGCAGCCACGGGACAGATACGCAGTATTTT.

The CDR3 sequence: CASSGVLAGPSEQFF. As DNA, the CDR3 is TGTGCCAGCAGCGGTGTACTAGCGGGCCCGTCTGAGCAGTTCTTC. The chain is built from TRBV9 and TRBJ2-1; 9 nucleotides line up with TRBD2. Germline values: CDR1 SGDLS, CDR2 YYNGEE. The V gene end was trimmed by 3 bases and the J gene end by 9 bases; junction bases not matched to a gene: 10. The CDR3 has 15 residues.

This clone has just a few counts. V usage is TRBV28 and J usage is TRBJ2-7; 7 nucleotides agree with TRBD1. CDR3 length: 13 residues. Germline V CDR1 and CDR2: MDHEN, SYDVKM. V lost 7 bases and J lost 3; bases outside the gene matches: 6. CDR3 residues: CASISPGGYEQYF. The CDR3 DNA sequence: TGTGCCAGCATTTCCCCAGGGGGCTACGAGCAGTACTTC.

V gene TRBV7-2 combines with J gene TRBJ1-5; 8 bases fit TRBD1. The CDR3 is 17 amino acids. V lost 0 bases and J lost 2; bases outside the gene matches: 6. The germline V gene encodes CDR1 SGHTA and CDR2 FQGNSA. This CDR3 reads CASSLAESTGGNQPQHF. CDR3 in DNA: TGTGCCAGCAGCTTAGCGGAGTCGACAGGGGGCAATCAGCCCCAGCATTTT.

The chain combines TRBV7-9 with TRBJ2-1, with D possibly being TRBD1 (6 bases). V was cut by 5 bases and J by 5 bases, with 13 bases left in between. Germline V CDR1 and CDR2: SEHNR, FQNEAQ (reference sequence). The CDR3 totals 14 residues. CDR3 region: CASSAMGTHNEQFF. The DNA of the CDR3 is TGTGCCAGCAGCGCTATGGGGACACACAATGAGCAGTTCTTC.

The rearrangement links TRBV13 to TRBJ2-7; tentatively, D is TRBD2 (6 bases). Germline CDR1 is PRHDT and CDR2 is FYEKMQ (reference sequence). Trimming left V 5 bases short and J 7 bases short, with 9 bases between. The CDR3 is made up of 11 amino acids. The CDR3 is CASSTSGEQYF. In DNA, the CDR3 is TGTGCCAGCAGCACAAGCGGGGAGCAGTACTTC.

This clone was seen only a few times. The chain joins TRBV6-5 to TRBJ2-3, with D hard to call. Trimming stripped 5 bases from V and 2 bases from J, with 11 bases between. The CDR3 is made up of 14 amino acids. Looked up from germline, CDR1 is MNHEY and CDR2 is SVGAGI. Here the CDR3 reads CASSPTHPTDTQYF. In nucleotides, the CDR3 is TGTGCCAGCAGTCCTACTCACCCCACAGATACGCAGTATTTT.